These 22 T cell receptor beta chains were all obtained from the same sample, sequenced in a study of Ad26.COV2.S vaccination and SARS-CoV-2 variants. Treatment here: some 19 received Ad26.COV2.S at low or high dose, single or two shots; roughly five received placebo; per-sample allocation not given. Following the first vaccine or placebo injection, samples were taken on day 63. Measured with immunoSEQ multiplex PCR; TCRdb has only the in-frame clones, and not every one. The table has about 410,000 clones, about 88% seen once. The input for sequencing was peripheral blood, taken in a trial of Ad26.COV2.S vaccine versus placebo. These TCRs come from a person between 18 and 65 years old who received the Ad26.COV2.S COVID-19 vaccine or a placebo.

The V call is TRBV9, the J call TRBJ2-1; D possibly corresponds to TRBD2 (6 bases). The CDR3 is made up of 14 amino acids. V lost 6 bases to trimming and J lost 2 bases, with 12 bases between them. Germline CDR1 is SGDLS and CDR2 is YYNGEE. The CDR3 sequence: CASNREPTYNEQFF. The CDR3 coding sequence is TGTGCCAGCAACCGGGAGCCTACCTACAATGAGCAGTTCTTC.

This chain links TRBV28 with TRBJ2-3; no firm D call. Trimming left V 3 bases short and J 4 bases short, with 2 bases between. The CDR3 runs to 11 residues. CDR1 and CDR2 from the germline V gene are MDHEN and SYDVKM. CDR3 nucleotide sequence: TGTGCCAGCAGTTTCGCAGATACGCAGTATTTT. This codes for CASSFADTQYF.

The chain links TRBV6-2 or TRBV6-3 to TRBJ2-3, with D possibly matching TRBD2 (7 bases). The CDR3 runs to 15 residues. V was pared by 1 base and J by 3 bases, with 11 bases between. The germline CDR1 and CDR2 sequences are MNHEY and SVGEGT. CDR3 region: CASSYWRGGTDTQYF. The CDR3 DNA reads TGTGCCAGCAGTTACTGGAGGGGGGGTACAGATACGCAGTATTTT.

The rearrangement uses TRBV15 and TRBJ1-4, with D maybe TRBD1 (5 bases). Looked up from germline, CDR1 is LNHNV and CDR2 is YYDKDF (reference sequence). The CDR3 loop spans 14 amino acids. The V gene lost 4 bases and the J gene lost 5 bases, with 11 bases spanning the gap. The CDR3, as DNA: TGTGCCACCAGCACACCGGGACGCAATGAAAAACTGTTTTTT. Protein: CATSTPGRNEKLFF.

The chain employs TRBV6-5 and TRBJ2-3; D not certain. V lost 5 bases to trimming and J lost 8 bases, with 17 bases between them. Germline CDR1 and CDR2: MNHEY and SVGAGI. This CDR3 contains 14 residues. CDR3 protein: CASSPGHLGGTQYF. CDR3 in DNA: TGTGCCAGCAGTCCCGGCCATCTCGGTGGTACGCAGTATTTT.

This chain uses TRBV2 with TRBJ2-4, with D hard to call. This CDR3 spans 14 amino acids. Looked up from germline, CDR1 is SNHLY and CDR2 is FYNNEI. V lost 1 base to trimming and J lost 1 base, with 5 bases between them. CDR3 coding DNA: TGTGCCAGCAGTGAAGGGCTGGCCAAAAACATTCAGTACTTC. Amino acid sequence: CASSEGLAKNIQYF.

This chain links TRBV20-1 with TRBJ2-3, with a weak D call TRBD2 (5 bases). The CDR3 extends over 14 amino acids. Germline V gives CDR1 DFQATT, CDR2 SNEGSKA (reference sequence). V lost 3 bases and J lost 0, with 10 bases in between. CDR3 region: CSASGLDSTDTQYF. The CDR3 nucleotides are TGCAGTGCTAGTGGACTGGATAGCACAGATACGCAGTATTTT.

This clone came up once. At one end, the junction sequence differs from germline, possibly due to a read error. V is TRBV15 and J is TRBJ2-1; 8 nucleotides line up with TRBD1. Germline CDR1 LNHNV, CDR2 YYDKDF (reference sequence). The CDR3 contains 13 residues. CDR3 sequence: CATSRASQGGEIF. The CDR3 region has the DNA TGTGCCACCAGCAGGGCTTCACAGGGGGGAGAGATCTTC.

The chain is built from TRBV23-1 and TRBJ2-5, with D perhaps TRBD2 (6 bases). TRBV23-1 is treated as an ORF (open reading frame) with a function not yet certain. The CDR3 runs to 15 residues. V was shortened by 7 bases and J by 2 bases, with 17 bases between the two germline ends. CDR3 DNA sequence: TGCGCCAGCATTTCCTGGTTAGCGGCACAAGAGACCCAGTACTTC. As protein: CASISWLAAQETQYF.

As DNA, the CDR3 is TGTGCCAGCAGCTTTGGCGGGAGGGCCTTGGAGACCCAGTACTTC. This encodes CASSFGGRALETQYF. V and J are TRBV7-9 and TRBJ2-5; 9 nucleotides align to TRBD2. CDR3 size: 15 residues. V lost 3 bases and J lost 5; bases outside the gene matches: 7. CDR1 SEHNR and CDR2 FQNEAQ come from the germline V gene (reference sequence). Based on the CDR3 plus reference TRBV7-9 and TRBJ2-5, the full variable domain is DTGVSQNPRHKITKRGQNVTFRCDPISEHNRLYWYRQTLGQGPEFLTYFQNEAQLEKSRLLSDRFSAERPKGSFSTLEIQRTEQGDSAMYLCASSFGGRALETQYFGPGTRLLVL.

Here the CDR3 reads CATSDSESGPWGETQYF. In DNA, the CDR3 is TGTGCCACCAGTGATTCCGAGTCGGGACCGTGGGGAGAGACCCAGTACTTC. The V call is TRBV24-1, the J call TRBJ2-5; D may be TRBD1 or TRBD2 (5 bases each). The germline CDR1 and CDR2 sequences are KGHDR and SFDVKD. V was shortened by 2 bases and J by 4 bases, with 19 bases between the two germline ends. This CDR3 has 17 amino acids.

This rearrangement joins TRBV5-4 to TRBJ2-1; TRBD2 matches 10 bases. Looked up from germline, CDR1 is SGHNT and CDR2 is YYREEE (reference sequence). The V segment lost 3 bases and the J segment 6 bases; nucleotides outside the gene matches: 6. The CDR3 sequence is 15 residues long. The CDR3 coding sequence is TGTGCCAGCAGCTACCAACTAGCGGGACTCAATGAGCAGTTCTTC. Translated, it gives CASSYQLAGLNEQFF. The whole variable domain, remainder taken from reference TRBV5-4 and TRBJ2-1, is ETGVTQSPTHLIKTRGQQVTLRCSSQSGHNTVSWYQQALGQGPQFIFQYYREEENGRGNFPPRFSGLQFPNYSSELNVNALELDDSALYLCASSYQLAGLNEQFFGPGTRLTVL.

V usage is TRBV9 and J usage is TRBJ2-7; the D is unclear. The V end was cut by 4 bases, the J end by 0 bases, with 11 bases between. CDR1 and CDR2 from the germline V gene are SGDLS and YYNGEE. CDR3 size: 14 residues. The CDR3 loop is CASSTSSSSYEQYF. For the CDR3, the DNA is TGTGCCAGCAGCACGAGTTCGAGCTCCTACGAGCAGTACTTC.

The CDR3 region is CASSQMSNQPQHF. CDR3 DNA: TGTGCCAGCAGCCAAATGAGTAATCAGCCCCAGCATTTT. This chain connects TRBV14 to TRBJ1-5; no clear D. Germline values: CDR1 SGHDN, CDR2 FVKESK. There are 13 residues in the CDR3. V was cut by 2 bases and J by 4 bases, with 6 bases left in between. Drawing the rest from reference TRBV14 and TRBJ1-5, the complete variable domain is EAGVTQFPSHSVIEKGQTVTLRCDPISGHDNLYWYRRVMGKEIKFLLHFVKESKQDESGMPNNRFLAERTGGTYSTLKVQPAELEDSGVYFCASSQMSNQPQHFGDGTRLSIL.

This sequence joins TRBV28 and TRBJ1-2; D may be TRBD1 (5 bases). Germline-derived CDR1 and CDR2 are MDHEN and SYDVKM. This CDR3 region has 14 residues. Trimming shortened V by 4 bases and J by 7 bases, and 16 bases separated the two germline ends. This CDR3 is CASSSWDSESGYTF. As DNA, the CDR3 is TGTGCCAGCAGTTCGTGGGACTCCGAATCTGGCTACACCTTC.

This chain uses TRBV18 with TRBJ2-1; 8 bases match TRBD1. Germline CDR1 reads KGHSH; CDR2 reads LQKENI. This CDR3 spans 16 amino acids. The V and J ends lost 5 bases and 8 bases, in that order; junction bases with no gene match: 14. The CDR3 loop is CASSSIQGQVGDEQFF. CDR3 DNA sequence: TGTGCCAGCTCATCAATACAGGGACAGGTGGGGGATGAGCAGTTCTTC. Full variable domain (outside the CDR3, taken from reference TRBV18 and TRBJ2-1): NAGVMQNPRHLVRRRGQEARLRCSPMKGHSHVYWYRQLPEEGLKFMVYLQKENIIDESGMPKERFSAEFPKEGPSILRIQQVVRGDSAAYFCASSSIQGQVGDEQFFGPGTRLTVL.

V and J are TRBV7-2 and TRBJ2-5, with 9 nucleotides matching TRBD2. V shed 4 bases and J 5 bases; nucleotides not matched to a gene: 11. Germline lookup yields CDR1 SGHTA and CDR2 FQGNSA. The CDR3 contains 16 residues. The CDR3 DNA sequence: TGTGCCAGCAGCTCCCCGGGGTTAGCGGGGGCGGAGACCCAGTACTTC. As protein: CASSSPGLAGAETQYF.

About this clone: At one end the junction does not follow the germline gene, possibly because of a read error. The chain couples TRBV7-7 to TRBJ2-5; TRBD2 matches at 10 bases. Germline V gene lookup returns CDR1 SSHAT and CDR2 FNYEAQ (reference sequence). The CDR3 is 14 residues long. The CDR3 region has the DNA TGTGCTAGCAGCTTAGGGACTAGCGTGGAGACCCAGTACTTC. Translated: CASSLGTSVETQYF.

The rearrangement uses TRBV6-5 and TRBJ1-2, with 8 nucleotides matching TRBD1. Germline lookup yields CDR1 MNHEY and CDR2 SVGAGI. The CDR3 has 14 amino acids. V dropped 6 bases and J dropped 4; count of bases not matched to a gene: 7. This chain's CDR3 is CASRKGQGSYGYTF. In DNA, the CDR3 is TGTGCCAGCAGAAAAGGACAGGGAAGCTATGGCTACACCTTC.

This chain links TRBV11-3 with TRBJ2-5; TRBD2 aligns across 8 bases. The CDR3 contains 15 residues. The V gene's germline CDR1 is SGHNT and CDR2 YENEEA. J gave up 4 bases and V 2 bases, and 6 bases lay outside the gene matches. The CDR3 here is CASSLKLAEGETQYF. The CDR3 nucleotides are TGTGCCAGCAGCTTAAAACTAGCGGAGGGAGAGACCCAGTACTTC.

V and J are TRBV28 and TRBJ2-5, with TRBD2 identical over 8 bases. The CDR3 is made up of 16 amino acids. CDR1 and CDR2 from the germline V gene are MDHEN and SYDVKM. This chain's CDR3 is CATLEATGGPIETQYF. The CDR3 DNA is TGTGCTACGTTAGAGGCGACGGGAGGGCCGATAGAGACCCAGTACTTC.

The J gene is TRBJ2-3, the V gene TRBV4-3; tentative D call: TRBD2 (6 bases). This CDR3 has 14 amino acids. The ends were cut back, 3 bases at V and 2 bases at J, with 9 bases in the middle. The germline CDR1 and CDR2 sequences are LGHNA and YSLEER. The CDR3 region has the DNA TGCGCCAGCAGCCAGGGAGGTTTCACAGATACGCAGTATTTT. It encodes CASSQGGFTDTQYF.